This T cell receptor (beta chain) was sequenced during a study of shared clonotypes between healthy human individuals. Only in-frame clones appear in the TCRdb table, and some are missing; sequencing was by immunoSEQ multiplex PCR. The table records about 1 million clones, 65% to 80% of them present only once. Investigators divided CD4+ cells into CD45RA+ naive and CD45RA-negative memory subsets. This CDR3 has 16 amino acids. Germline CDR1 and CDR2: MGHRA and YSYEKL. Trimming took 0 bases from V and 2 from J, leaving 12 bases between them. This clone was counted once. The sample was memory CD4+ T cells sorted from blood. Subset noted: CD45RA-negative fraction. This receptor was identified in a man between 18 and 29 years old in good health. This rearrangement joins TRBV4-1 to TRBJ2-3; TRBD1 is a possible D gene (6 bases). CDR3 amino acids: CASSQEWGHHTDTQYF. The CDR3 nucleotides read TGCGCCAGCAGCCAAGAATGGGGGCACCACACAGATACGCAGTATTTT.